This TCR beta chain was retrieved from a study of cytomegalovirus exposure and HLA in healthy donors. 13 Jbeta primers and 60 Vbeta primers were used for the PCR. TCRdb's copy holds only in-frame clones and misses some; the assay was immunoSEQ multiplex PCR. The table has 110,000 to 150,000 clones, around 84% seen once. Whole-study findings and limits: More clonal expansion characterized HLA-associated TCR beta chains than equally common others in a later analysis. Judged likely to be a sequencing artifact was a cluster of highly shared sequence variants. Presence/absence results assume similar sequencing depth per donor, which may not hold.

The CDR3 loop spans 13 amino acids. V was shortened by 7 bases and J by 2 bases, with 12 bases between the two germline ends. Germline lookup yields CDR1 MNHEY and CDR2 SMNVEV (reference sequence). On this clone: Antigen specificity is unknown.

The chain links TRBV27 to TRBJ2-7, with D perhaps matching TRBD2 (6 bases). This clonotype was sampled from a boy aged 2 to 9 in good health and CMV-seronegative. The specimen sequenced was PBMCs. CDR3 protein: CASKGGMTYEQYF. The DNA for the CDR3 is TGTGCCAGCAAAGGAGGGATGACCTACGAGCAGTACTTC.